The present TCR beta chain was sequenced within a study of blood T cell repertoires in COVID-19. Across the study: From T cells, B-cell-depleted T cells, or PBMCs came the material, which was cDNA or gDNA.

Profiled with immunoSEQ multiplex PCR; TCRdb holds only in-frame clones, not every one. The table has approximately 210,000 clones, less than 90% seen once. This clone was seen a handful of times. This CDR3 is built from 14 residues. V lost 5 bases to trimming and J lost 0 bases, with 10 bases between them. CDR1 and CDR2 from the germline V gene are LGHDT and YNNKEL (reference sequence). The source material was peripheral blood. This sequence joins TRBV3-1 (or the pseudogene TRBV3-2) and TRBJ1-1; D is possibly TRBD1 (6 bases). The sequence was obtained from a man aged 35-49 years with active or convalescent COVID-19. The CDR3 DNA reads as TGTGCCAGCAGCTGGGGGCACTTGAACACTGAAGCTTTCTTT. As protein: CASSWGHLNTEAFF.